The 14 T cell receptor beta chains in this list originate from one sample, sequenced in a study of brain T cells in children with intractable seizures. The data were produced by immunoSEQ multiplex PCR, yet TCRdb's version contains in-frame clones alone and is incomplete. The sample has under 400,000 clones, over 90% seen once. Time point reported: blood from clinic visit 5 months post-surgery; TSC patient then seizure free. The material was peripheral blood, obtained less than 6 months after surgery. All receptors come from a boy under two years old with tuberous sclerosis and intractable seizures.

The chain is built from TRBV7-9 and TRBJ1-2; D is unresolved. The CDR3 has 16 residues. From germline, CDR1 is SEHNR and CDR2 FQNEAQ (reference sequence). Trimming cost V 5 bases and J 7 bases, with 23 bases left between them. In DNA, the CDR3 is TGTGCCAGCAGCCCCGGAGGGAGTATGATGAGAGGTGGCTACACCTTC. Its translation: CASSPGGSMMRGGYTF.

This clone showed up just once. This chain joins TRBV10-3 and TRBJ2-7, with D possibly being TRBD2 (5 bases). CDR1 is ENHRY and CDR2 is SYGVKD in the germline V gene. The CDR3 has 12 residues. V was cut by 5 bases and J by 3 bases, with 8 bases left in between. DNA for the CDR3: TGTGCCATCAGTCCCGACTACTACGAGCAGTACTTC. Translated, it gives CAISPDYYEQYF.

The chain employs TRBV21-1 and TRBJ1-3. TRBV21-1 is marked as a pseudogene. The CDR3 spans 15 residues. In nucleotides, the CDR3 is TGTGCCAGCACCCTCCCACGGCTTGTTGGAAACACCATATATTTT. Its translation is CASTLPRLVGNTIYF.

The chain is built from TRBV5-1 and TRBJ1-4; 11 bases map to TRBD1. The germline V gene has CDR1 SGHRS and CDR2 YFSETQ. CDR3 size: 14 residues. J gave up 7 bases and V 4 bases, and 3 bases lay outside the gene matches. This chain's CDR3 is CASSPGQGAEKLFF. The CDR3 bases are TGCGCCAGCAGCCCCGGACAGGGGGCTGAAAAACTGTTTTTT.

V and J are TRBV25-1 and TRBJ2-3; a weak D match, TRBD2 (7 bases). There are 14 residues in the CDR3. The germline gives CDR1 MGHDK, CDR2 SYGVNS. V dropped 5 bases and J dropped 6 bases, with 15 bases sitting between them. The CDR3 reads CASSQGGGMDTQYF. CDR3 coding DNA: TGTGCCAGCAGTCAAGGGGGGGGAATGGATACGCAGTATTTT.

V usage is TRBV11-2 and J usage is TRBJ1-2; D not certain. The CDR3 is 16 amino acids. The germline V and J ends were trimmed by 8 bases and 0 bases, with 19 bases remaining between them. Germline V lookup: CDR1 SGHAT, CDR2 FQNNGV. CDR3 protein: CASRPTRQRTNYGYTF. The DNA of the CDR3 is TGTGCCAGCCGCCCGACGCGGCAAAGGACTAACTATGGCTACACCTTC.

V usage is TRBV6-6 and J usage is TRBJ2-1, with 15 bases aligning to TRBD2. The CDR3 is 15 amino acids. Germline V gives CDR1 MNHNY, CDR2 SVGAGI (reference sequence). With V trimmed by 6 bases and J by 10 bases, 7 bases remained unmatched. The CDR3 sequence is CASRNSGLAGGEQFF. CDR3 coding DNA: TGTGCCAGCAGAAACTCGGGACTAGCGGGGGGCGAGCAGTTCTTC.

There are a few counts of this clone. The genes are TRBV5-5 and TRBJ1-3; no clear D. The CDR3 extends over 13 amino acids. V gave up 0 bases and J gave up 7 bases, with 8 bases separating them. Germline V gives CDR1 SGHKS, CDR2 YYEKEE (reference sequence). Written as DNA, the CDR3 is TGTGCCAGCAGCTTGGTGAACTCTAACACCATATATTTT. Translation: CASSLVNSNTIYF.

This chain uses TRBV10-3 with TRBJ1-5, with D unresolved. From germline, CDR1 is ENHRY and CDR2 SYGVKD. The CDR3 is made up of 14 amino acids. The germline V and J ends were trimmed by 3 bases and 2 bases, with 8 bases remaining between them. The CDR3 loop is CAISEKLGNQPQHF. The CDR3 DNA reads as TGTGCCATCAGTGAAAAGCTCGGCAATCAGCCCCAGCATTTT.

The J gene is TRBJ2-1, the V gene TRBV7-2; D is undetermined. CDR3 length: 15 amino acids. The germline V gene has CDR1 SGHTA and CDR2 FQGNSA. V dropped 1 base and J dropped 5 bases, with 12 bases sitting between them. In nucleotides, the CDR3 is TGTGCCAGCAGCTTAGGATCCGGACGAAACAATGAGCAGTTCTTC. Its protein is CASSLGSGRNNEQFF.

The chain employs TRBV15 and TRBJ2-7, with 9 positions matching TRBD1. Germline loops: CDR1 LNHNV, CDR2 YYDKDF (reference sequence). V was pared by 0 bases and J by 3 bases, with 3 bases of the junction left unmatched. This CDR3 has 15 residues. The CDR3 sequence is CATSREDRGSYEQYF. CDR3 coding DNA: TGTGCCACCAGCAGAGAGGACAGGGGAAGCTACGAGCAGTACTTC.

J is TRBJ1-5 and V is TRBV12-1. TRBV12-1 is flagged as a pseudogene. This CDR3 contains 20 residues. The CDR3 spells CASSSGGAAIDGYSNQPQHF. In DNA form, the CDR3 reads TGTGCCAGCAGCTCGGGCGGGGCCGCCATTGATGGGTATAGCAATCAGCCCCAGCATTTT.

The CDR3 DNA reads TGTGCCAGCGCGCCACCTGGGGACAGGGGGCATTCACCCCTCCACTTT. It specifies CASAPPGDRGHSPLHF. The chain combines TRBV19 with TRBJ1-6, with 12 nucleotides matching TRBD1. After removal of 9 bases from V and 8 bases from J, the junction contained 11 bases not matched to a gene. CDR1 and CDR2 from the germline V gene are LNHDA and SQIVND (reference sequence). The CDR3 consists of 16 residues.

This CDR3 is CASSSRGGSQPQHF. The CDR3 nucleotides are TGTGCCAGCAGCTCACGGGGTGGAAGTCAGCCCCAGCATTTT. The rearrangement joins TRBV7-8 to TRBJ1-5; D is undetermined. V lost 4 bases, J lost 6 bases, and 13 bases lay in between. Germline V gene data show CDR1 as SGHVS and CDR2 as FQNEAQ. The CDR3 has 14 residues.